Described below is a single TCR beta chain sequence and its context. Original analysis: Quantification of nucleated cells was approximated via reference gene primer amplification. Clones were read by immunoSEQ multiplex PCR, and TCRdb kept only the in-frame ones, dropping some. V, J and clone size derive from that table, while D and trimming were established from the DNA sequence. Of fewer than 40,000 clones listed, under 90% were seen once; the top ten hold roughly 6.1%. The data derive from a study of blood T cell repertoires in COVID-19. Study in general: Whether acute or convalescent, the COVID-19 samples came from the United States, Italy and Spain. PBMCs, B-cell-depleted T cells, or T cells provided the cDNA or gDNA that made up the material.

The sample taken for sequencing was peripheral blood. This sequence originates from a human donor in a cohort sampled during active COVID-19.

CDR3 sequence: CASSQIKAGDRRYEQYF. CDR3 nucleotides: TGTGCCAGCAGTCAGATTAAGGCCGGGGATAGAAGATACGAGCAGTACTTC. The chain has TRBV6-6 and TRBJ2-7, with D perhaps matching TRBD2 (5 bases). The CDR3 contains 17 residues. Germline V gene sequence: CDR1 MNHNY, CDR2 SVGAGI (reference sequence). The V end lost 5 bases, the J end lost 4 bases, and 24 bases lay between the germline ends.